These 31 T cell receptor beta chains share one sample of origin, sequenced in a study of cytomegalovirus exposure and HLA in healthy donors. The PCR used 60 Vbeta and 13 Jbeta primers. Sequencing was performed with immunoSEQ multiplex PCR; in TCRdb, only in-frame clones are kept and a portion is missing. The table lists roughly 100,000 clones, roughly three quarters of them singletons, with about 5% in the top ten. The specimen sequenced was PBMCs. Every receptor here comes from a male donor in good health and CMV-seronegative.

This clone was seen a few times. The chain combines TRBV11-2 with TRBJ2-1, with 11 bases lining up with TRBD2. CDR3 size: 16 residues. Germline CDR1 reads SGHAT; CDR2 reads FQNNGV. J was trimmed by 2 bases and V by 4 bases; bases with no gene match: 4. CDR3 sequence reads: CASSSVAGGPYNEQFF. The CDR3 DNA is TGTGCCAGCAGCTCAGTAGCGGGAGGGCCCTACAATGAGCAGTTCTTC.

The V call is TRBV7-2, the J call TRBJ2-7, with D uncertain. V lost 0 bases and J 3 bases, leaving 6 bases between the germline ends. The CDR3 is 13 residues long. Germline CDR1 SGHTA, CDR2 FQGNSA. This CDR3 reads CASSLAGGYEQYF. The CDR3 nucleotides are TGTGCCAGCAGCTTAGCCGGCGGCTACGAGCAGTACTTC.

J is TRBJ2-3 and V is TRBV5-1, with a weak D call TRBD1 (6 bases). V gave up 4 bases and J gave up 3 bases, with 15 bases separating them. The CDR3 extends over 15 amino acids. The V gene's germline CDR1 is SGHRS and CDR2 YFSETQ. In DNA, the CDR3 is TGCGCCAGCAGCGCCCAGGGGTTTAGGACAGATACGCAGTATTTT. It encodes CASSAQGFRTDTQYF.

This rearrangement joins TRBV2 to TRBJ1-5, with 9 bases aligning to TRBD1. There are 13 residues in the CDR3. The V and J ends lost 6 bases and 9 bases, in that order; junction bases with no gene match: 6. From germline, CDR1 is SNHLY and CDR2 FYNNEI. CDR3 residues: CASSAGTGRPQHF. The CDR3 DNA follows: TGTGCCAGCAGCGCCGGGACAGGGCGGCCCCAGCATTTT.

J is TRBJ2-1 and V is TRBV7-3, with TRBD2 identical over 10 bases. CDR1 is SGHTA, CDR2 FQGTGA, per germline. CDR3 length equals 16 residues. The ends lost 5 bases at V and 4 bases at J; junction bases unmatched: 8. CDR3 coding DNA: TGTGCCAGCAGCCCCGTTGAGCGGGGGGGTTACAATGAGCAGTTCTTC. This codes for CASSPVERGGYNEQFF.

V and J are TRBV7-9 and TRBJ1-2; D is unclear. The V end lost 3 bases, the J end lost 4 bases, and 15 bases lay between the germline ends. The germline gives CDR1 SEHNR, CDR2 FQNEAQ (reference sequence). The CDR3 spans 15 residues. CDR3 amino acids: CASSFMTSGLYGYTF. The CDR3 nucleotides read TGTGCCAGCAGCTTTATGACTAGCGGACTCTATGGCTACACCTTC.

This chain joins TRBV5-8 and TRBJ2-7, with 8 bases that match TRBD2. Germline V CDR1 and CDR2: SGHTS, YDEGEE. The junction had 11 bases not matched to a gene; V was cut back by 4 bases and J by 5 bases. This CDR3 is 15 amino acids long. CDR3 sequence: CASSPGGAKRDEQYF. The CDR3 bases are TGTGCCAGCAGCCCGGGGGGGGCAAAGCGGGACGAGCAGTACTTC.

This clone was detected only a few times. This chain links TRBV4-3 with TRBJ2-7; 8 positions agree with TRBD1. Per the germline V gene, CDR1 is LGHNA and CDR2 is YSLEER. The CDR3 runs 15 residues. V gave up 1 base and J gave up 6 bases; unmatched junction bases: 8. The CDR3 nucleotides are TGCGCCAGCAGCCAAGCCCCAAGTACAGGGGGCGAGCAGTACTTC. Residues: CASSQAPSTGGEQYF.

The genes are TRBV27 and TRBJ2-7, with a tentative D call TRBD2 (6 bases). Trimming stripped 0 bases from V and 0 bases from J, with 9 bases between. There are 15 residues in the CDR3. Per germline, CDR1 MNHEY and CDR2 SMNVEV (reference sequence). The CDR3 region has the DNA TGTGCCAGCAGTTTATCACCCGGGAGCTCCTACGAGCAGTACTTC. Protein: CASSLSPGSSYEQYF.

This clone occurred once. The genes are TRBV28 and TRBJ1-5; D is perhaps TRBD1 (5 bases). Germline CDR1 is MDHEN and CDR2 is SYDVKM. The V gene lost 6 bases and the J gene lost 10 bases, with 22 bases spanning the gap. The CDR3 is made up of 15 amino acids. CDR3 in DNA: TGTGCCAGCAGAACCCCTTCGCCGGGGGAGCGTCCCCAGCATTTT. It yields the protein CASRTPSPGERPQHF.

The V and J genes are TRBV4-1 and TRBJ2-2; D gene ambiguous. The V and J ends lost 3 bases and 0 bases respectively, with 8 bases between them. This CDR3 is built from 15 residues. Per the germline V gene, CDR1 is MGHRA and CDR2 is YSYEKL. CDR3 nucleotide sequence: TGCGCCAGCAGCCAGTTACTACCGAACACCGGGGAGCTGTTTTTT. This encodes CASSQLLPNTGELFF.

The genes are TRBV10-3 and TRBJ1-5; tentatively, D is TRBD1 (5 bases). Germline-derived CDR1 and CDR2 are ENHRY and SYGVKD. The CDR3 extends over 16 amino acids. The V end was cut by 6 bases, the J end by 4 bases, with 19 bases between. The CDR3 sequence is CAISDGQMSINQPQHF. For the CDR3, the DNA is TGTGCCATCAGCGATGGACAAATGTCGATTAATCAGCCCCAGCATTTT.

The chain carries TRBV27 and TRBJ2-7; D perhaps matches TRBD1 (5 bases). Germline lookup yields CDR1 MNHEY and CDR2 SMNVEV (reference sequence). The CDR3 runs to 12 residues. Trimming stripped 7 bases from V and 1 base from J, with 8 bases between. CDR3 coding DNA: TGTGCCAGCACCGACAGTTCCTACGAGCAGTACTTC. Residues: CASTDSSYEQYF.

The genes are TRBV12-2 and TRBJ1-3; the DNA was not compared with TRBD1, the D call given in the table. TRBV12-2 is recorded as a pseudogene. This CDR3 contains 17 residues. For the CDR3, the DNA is TGTGCAAGTCGCAGGACGTCGGACAGGAGCAGAACGAACACCATATATTTT. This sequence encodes CASRRTSDRSRTNTIYF.

CDR3 in amino acids: CASSARLAGSGTGELFF. CDR3 in DNA: TGTGCCAGCAGTGCTCGGCTAGCGGGATCTGGGACCGGGGAGCTGTTTTTT. V and J are TRBV6-4 and TRBJ2-2; 9 nucleotides match TRBD2. CDR3 length: 17 amino acids. In germline, CDR1 is MRHNA, CDR2 SNTAGT. Germline trimming cut 4 bases from V and 5 bases from J; bases unmatched to any gene: 11.

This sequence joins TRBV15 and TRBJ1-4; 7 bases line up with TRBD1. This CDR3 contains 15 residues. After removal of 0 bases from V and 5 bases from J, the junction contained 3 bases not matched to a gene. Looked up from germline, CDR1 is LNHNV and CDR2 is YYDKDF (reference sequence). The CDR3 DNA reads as TGTGCCACCAGCAGAGAGTTACAGGGGAATGAAAAACTGTTTTTT. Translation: CATSRELQGNEKLFF.

The CDR3 coding sequence is TGTGCCAGCAGTCCTAGGACAACTTGGGGAGAGACCCAGTACTTC. Protein: CASSPRTTWGETQYF. The V and J genes are TRBV6-1 and TRBJ2-5, with D perhaps matching TRBD1 (5 bases). In germline, CDR1 is MNHNS, CDR2 SASEGT. The CDR3 consists of 15 residues. V was shortened by 5 bases and J by 4 bases, with 17 bases between the two germline ends.

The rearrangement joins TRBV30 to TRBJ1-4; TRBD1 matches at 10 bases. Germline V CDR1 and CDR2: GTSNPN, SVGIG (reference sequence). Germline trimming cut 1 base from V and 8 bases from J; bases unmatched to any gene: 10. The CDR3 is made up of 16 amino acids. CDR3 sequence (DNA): TGTGCCTGGAGTGGGACAGGGGGAAGTCTACGGGAAAAACTGTTTTTT. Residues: CAWSGTGGSLREKLFF.

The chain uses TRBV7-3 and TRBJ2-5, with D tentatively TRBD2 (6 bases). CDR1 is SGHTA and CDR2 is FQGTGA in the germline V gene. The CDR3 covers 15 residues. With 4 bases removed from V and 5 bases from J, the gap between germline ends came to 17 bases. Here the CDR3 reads CASSSYGGSGETQYF. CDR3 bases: TGTGCCAGCAGCTCTTATGGTGGAAGCGGGGAGACCCAGTACTTC.

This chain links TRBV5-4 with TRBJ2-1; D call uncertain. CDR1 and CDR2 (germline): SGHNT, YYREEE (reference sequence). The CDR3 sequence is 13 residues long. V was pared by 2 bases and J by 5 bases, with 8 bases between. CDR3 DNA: TGTGCCAGCAGCTTCGGTTCGAACAATGAGCAGTTCTTC. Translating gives CASSFGSNNEQFF.

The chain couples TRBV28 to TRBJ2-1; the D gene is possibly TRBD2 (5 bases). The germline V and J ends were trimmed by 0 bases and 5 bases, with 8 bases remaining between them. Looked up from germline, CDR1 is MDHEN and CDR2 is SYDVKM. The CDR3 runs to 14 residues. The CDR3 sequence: CASSLWDGNNEQFF. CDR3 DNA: TGTGCCAGCAGTTTATGGGACGGGAACAATGAGCAGTTCTTC.

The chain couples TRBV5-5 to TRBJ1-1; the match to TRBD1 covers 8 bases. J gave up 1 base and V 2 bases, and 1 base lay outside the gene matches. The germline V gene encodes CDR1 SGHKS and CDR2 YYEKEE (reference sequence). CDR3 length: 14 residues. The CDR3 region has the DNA TGTGCCAGCAGCTTCGGACAGGGGAACACTGAAGCTTTCTTT. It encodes CASSFGQGNTEAFF.

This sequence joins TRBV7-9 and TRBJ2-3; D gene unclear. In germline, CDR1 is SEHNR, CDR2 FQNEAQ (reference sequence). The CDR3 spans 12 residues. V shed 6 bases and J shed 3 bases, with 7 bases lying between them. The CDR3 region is CASRTTTDTQYF. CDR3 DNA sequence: TGTGCCAGCAGGACAACGACAGATACGCAGTATTTT.

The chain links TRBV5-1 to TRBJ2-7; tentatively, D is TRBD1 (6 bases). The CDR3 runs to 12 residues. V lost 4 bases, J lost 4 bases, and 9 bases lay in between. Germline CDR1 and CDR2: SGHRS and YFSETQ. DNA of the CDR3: TGCGCCAGCAGCACGGACAGATACGAGCAGTACTTC. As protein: CASSTDRYEQYF.

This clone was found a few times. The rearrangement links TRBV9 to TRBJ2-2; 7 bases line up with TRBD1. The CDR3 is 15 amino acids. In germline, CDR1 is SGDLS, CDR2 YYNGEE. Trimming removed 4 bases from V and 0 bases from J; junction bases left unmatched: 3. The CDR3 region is CASSPGTANTGELFF. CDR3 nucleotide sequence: TGTGCCAGCAGCCCCGGGACAGCGAACACCGGGGAGCTGTTTTTT. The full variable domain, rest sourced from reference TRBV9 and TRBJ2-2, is DSGVTQTPKHLITATGQRVTLRCSPRSGDLSVYWYQQSLDQGLQFLIQYYNGEERAKGNILERFSAQQFPDLHSELNLSSLELGDSALYFCASSPGTANTGELFFGEGSRLTVL.

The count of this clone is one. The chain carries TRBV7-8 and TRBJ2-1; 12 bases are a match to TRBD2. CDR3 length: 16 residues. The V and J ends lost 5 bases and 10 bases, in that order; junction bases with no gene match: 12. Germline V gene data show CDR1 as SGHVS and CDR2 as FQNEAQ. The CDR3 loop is CASSPSSGRAEGEQFF. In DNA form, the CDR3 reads TGTGCCAGCAGCCCTTCTAGCGGGAGGGCCGAAGGGGAGCAGTTCTTC.

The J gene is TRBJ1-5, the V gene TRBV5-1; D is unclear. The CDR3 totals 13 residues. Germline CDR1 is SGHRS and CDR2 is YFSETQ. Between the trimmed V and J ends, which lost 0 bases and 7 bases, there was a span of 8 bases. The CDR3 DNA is TGCGCCAGCAGCTTGGTGGGTAGCCAGCCCCAGCATTTT. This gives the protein CASSLVGSQPQHF.

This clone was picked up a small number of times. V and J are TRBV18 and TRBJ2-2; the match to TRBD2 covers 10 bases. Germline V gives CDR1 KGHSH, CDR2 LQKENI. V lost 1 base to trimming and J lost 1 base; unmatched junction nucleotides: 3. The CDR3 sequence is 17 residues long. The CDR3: CASSPLAGGVNTGELFF. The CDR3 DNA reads TGTGCCAGCTCACCACTAGCGGGAGGAGTGAACACCGGGGAGCTGTTTTTT.

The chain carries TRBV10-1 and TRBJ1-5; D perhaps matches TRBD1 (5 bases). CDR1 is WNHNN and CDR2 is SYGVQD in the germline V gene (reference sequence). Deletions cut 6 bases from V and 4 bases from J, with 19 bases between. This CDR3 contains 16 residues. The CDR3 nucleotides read TGCGCCAGCAGCCCAGTTCCCCAGGGTGGAAATCAGCCCCAGCATTTT. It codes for CASSPVPQGGNQPQHF.

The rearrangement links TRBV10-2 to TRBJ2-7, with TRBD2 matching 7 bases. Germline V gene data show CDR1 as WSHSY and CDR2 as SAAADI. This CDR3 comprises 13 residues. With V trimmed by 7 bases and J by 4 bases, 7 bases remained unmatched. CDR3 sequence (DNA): TGCGCCAGCACTCCGGGGGAGGGGTACGAGCAGTACTTC. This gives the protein CASTPGEGYEQYF.

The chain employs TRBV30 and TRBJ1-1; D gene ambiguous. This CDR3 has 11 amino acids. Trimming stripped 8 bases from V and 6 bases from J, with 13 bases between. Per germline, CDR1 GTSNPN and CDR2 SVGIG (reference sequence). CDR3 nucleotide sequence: TGTGCCCACCACTTTTACCCTGAAGCTTTCTTT. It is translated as CAHHFYPEAFF.